Shown below are 5 T cell receptor beta chains from a single sample sequenced in a study of T cell repertoires in aging, cancer and after chemotherapy. Multiplex touch-down PCR with TRB-A/B primers amplified rearranged V-D-J TRB sequences. TCRdb fed the multiplex PCR reads into MiXCR, producing one record per CDR3 protein. The data contain some 19,000 distinct CDR3 sequences, 30% to 45% of them seen just once; the ten biggest clones take up under 20%. The template was genomic DNA from peripheral blood, not RNA. Sequencing used blood. The receptors were gathered from a human donor with a solid tumor.

The chain carries TRBV5-1 and TRBJ2-1; weak D call: TRBD2 (5 bases). The CDR3 runs to 15 residues. Trimming took off 3 bases at V and 6 bases at J, with 16 bases between the two ends. Germline V gives CDR1 SGHRS, CDR2 YFSETQ. This chain's CDR3 is CASSSGRFEGNEQFF. CDR3 nucleotide sequence: TGCGCCAGCAGCTCGGGGAGATTTGAGGGCAATGAGCAGTTCTTC. The variable domain in full, completed from reference TRBV5-1 and TRBJ2-1, reads KAGVTQTPRYLIKTRGQQVTLSCSPISGHRSVSWYQQTPGQGLQFLFEYFSETQRNKGNFPGRFSGRQFSNSRSEMNVSTLELGDSALYLCASSSGRFEGNEQFFGPGTRLTVL.

This clonotype occurred a few times. The rearrangement links TRBV12-3 or TRBV12-4 to TRBJ2-1, with D maybe TRBD2 (5 bases). The V and J ends lost 4 bases and 8 bases respectively, with 9 bases between them. The CDR3 has 12 residues. The CDR3 DNA reads as TGTGCCAGCAGTTCGGACGGGGATGAGCAGTTCTTC. Translating it yields CASSSDGDEQFF.

This clonotype has a handful of counts. CDR3 residues: CASSYSSRYLSSPLHF. DNA for the CDR3: TGTGCCAGCAGTTACTCGAGCCGGTATCTGAGTTCACCCCTCCACTTT. The chain couples TRBV6-5 to TRBJ1-6; D is ambiguous. The germline V gene has CDR1 MNHEY and CDR2 SVGAGI. The CDR3 is made up of 16 amino acids. V was clipped by 0 bases and J by 9 bases, with 15 bases between them.

This rearrangement joins TRBV19 to TRBJ2-4; D ambiguous. This CDR3 region has 15 residues. V lost 5 bases and J 5 bases, leaving 16 bases between the germline ends. CDR1 is LNHDA and CDR2 is SQIVND in the germline V gene (reference sequence). CDR3 sequence: CASSVVAVVQNIQYF. CDR3 bases: TGTGCCAGTAGTGTCGTCGCGGTGGTGCAAAACATTCAGTACTTC.

This clonotype is labeled medium-sized. The chain employs TRBV5-1 and TRBJ2-5; 7 nucleotides align to TRBD2. V trimming: 2 bases; J trimming: 1 base; junction bases outside the gene matches: 2. The CDR3 spans 14 residues. From germline, CDR1 is SGHRS and CDR2 YFSETQ. For the CDR3, the DNA is TGCGCCAGCAGCTTAGCGGGGACCCAAGAGACCCAGTACTTC. Protein product: CASSLAGTQETQYF.